The 6 T cell receptor beta chains presented below share a single source sample, sequenced in a study of CD8 T cells in ankylosing spondylitis. TCRdb re-derived calls from the 5' RACE reads in MiXCR, one entry per CDR3 protein. The data contain about 240,000 distinct CDR3 sequences, roughly 8.6% of them singletons. The source material was blood, either unsorted or a sorted T cell fraction (not recorded which). The origin of the receptors is a male donor with ankylosing spondylitis or in good health (not recorded which).

The genes are TRBV3-1 and TRBJ2-7; D may be TRBD2 (5 bases). The germline CDR1 and CDR2 sequences are LGHDT and YNNKEL (reference sequence). V was cut by 5 bases and J by 7 bases, with 12 bases left in between. The CDR3 contains 12 residues. CDR3 nucleotides: TGTGCCAGCAGCACTCAGACGGGGGAGCAGTACTTC. Amino acid sequence: CASSTQTGEQYF.

There are a few counts of this clonotype. J is TRBJ2-1 and V is TRBV4-2; possible D gene TRBD1, 6 bases. The CDR3 covers 16 residues. Trimming took off 4 bases at V and 5 bases at J, with 18 bases between the two ends. Germline V CDR1 and CDR2: LGHNA, YNFKEQ. DNA of the CDR3: TGTGCCAGCAGCCCGGGACACCGCAACTTCAACAATGAGCAGTTCTTC. This encodes CASSPGHRNFNNEQFF.

This clonotype was seen ten or more times. In nucleotides, the CDR3 is TGTGCCAGCAGTCAGAGGGGGGCGAGCAATCAGCCCCAGCATTTT. Translating gives CASSQRGASNQPQHF. The rearrangement links TRBV7-2 to TRBJ1-5; D may be TRBD1 (6 bases). Germline CDR1 SGHTA, CDR2 FQGNSA. Deletions cut 6 bases from V and 1 base from J, with 13 bases between. The CDR3 totals 15 residues. Drawing the rest from reference TRBV7-2 and TRBJ1-5, the complete variable domain is GAGVSQSPSNKVTEKGKDVELRCDPISGHTALYWYRQSLGQGLEFLIYFQGNSAPDKSGLPSDRFSAERTGGSVSTLTIQRTQQEDSAVYLCASSQRGASNQPQHFGDGTRLSIL.

This clonotype was observed many times. The V and J genes are TRBV20-1 and TRBJ2-5; no clear D. CDR1 and CDR2 (germline): DFQATT, SNEGSKA (reference sequence). V shed 2 bases and J shed 1 base, with 14 bases lying between them. The CDR3 spans 15 residues. CDR3: CSARSLGPFQETQYF. In DNA, the CDR3 is TGCAGTGCTAGATCGTTAGGGCCCTTCCAAGAGACCCAGTACTTC.

This clonotype showed up just a few times. The chain has TRBV5-5 and TRBJ2-1, with 7 positions matching TRBD2. The germline gives CDR1 SGHKS, CDR2 YYEKEE (reference sequence). The CDR3 has 16 amino acids. V was pared by 3 bases and J by 6 bases, with 12 bases of the junction left unmatched. CDR3 sequence (DNA): TGTGCCAGCAGCTCTCCATCAGACCCGGGAGGCAATGAGCAGTTCTTC. This codes for CASSSPSDPGGNEQFF.

V is TRBV12-3 or TRBV12-4 and J is TRBJ2-5; 7 positions agree with TRBD1. J gave up 0 bases and V 5 bases, and 3 bases lay outside the gene matches. The CDR3 loop spans 14 amino acids. The CDR3 DNA follows: TGTGCCAGCAGTCCGGGACAGCACCAAGAGACCCAGTACTTC. Its translation: CASSPGQHQETQYF.